A single sample is the source of the 20 T cell receptor beta chains below, sequenced in a study of T cell repertoires in cytomegalovirus infection. MiXCR was run by TCRdb on the reads, yielding one entry per CDR3 protein. This sample has about 340,000 distinct CDR3 sequences, with about 29% found just once. Their antigens are not known. Source: cultured PBMCs, taken from culture after CMV antigen stimulation. These receptors were obtained from a human donor in good health (CMV status not recorded). Some clones in this sample may be carry-over from other donors' samples.

The table lists this clonotype with a few counts. This chain uses TRBV7-6 with TRBJ2-5; D possibly corresponds to TRBD2 (6 bases). CDR1 and CDR2 (germline): SGHVS, FNYEAQ. The CDR3 is made up of 17 amino acids. V was shortened by 1 base and J by 5 bases, with 20 bases between the two germline ends. This CDR3 reads CASSLDLRDSTWETQYF. The CDR3 DNA reads TGTGCCAGCAGCTTAGATTTGAGGGACTCGACCTGGGAGACCCAGTACTTC.

In regard to this clonotype: It may be a read error: a sequence one base away is much more abundant. The gene calls are TRBV2 and TRBJ2-5, with D uncertain. This CDR3 region has 14 residues. Germline CDR1 is SNHLY and CDR2 is FYNNEI. The CDR3 reads CASSGFSWQGTQYF. In DNA, the CDR3 is TGTGCCAGCAGTGGTTTTAGCTGGCAAGGGACCCAGTACTTC.

This clonotype showed up many times. The chain has TRBV5-1 and TRBJ1-1; maybe TRBD1 (6 bases). The CDR3 runs to 14 residues. Germline V gene data show CDR1 as SGHRS and CDR2 as YFSETQ. V lost 6 bases and J 1 base, leaving 13 bases between the germline ends. For the CDR3, the DNA is TGCGCCAGCAACATGGGGGCGGCGAACACTGAAGCTTTCTTT. It specifies CASNMGAANTEAFF.

This clonotype has more than one count but fewer than ten. This chain links TRBV7-9 with TRBJ2-4; D possibly corresponds to TRBD1 (5 bases). Germline CDR1 is SEHNR and CDR2 is FQNEAQ (reference sequence). The CDR3 contains 17 residues. V was pared by 0 bases and J by 2 bases, with 14 bases between. The CDR3, as DNA: TGTGCCAGCAGCTTAGCGCGGCAGGGCTGGACCAAAAACATTCAGTACTTC. This sequence encodes CASSLARQGWTKNIQYF.

This rearrangement joins TRBV7-9 to TRBJ1-5, with D uncertain. Trimming took off 1 base at V and 7 bases at J, with 8 bases between the two ends. Germline assignment: CDR1 SEHNR and CDR2 FQNEAQ (reference sequence). The CDR3 consists of 13 residues. The CDR3 sequence is CASSLGSSQPQHF. CDR3 coding DNA: TGTGCCAGCAGCTTAGGGAGTTCCCAGCCCCAGCATTTT.

The DNA of the CDR3 is TGTGCCAGCAGCTTAAACCCTCTGACGGGGGCCAACGTCCTGACTTTC. Translated: CASSLNPLTGANVLTF. The chain is built from TRBV7-3 and TRBJ2-6; no definite D call. V shed 1 base and J shed 4 bases, with 11 bases lying between them. CDR3 length: 16 amino acids. Looked up from germline, CDR1 is SGHTA and CDR2 is FQGTGA.

This rearrangement joins TRBV12-3 or TRBV12-4 to TRBJ2-3; possibly TRBD2 for D (6 bases). The CDR3 has 15 amino acids. V was pared by 5 bases and J by 4 bases, with 16 bases between. The CDR3 protein is CASSMAGITADTQYF. CDR3 coding DNA: TGTGCCAGCAGTATGGCGGGAATAACGGCAGATACGCAGTATTTT.

This clonotype has just a few counts. This chain links TRBV20-1 with TRBJ1-1; D is perhaps TRBD1 (5 bases). The germline gives CDR1 DFQATT, CDR2 SNEGSKA (reference sequence). The CDR3 has 13 amino acids. V lost 6 bases, J lost 3 bases, and 14 bases lay in between. In DNA form, the CDR3 reads TGCAGTGCGCGACGGGGCTTGCACACTGAAGCTTTCTTT. This codes for CSARRGLHTEAFF.

The V gene is TRBV7-2, the J gene TRBJ2-7; 8 bases line up with TRBD1. This CDR3 contains 14 residues. Trimming took 5 bases from V and 6 from J; bases not matched to a gene: 9. Germline lookup yields CDR1 SGHTA and CDR2 FQGNSA. The CDR3 DNA reads TGTGCCAGCAGCCAATCCCGGACAGGGTTCGAGCAGTACTTC. This gives the protein CASSQSRTGFEQYF.

In nucleotides, the CDR3 is TGTGCCAGCAGCCCTAGGGGGGACAGGGGCACTGAAGCTTTCTTT. This translates into CASSPRGDRGTEAFF. The genes are TRBV7-3 and TRBJ1-1; 10 nucleotides align to TRBD1. Germline CDR1 is SGHTA and CDR2 is FQGTGA. V was clipped by 5 bases and J by 4 bases; unmatched bases: 7. The CDR3 covers 15 residues.

V gene TRBV7-9 combines with J gene TRBJ2-6, with D hard to call. Trimming stripped 0 bases from V and 11 bases from J, with 5 bases between. This CDR3 has 12 amino acids. Per germline, CDR1 SEHNR and CDR2 FQNEAQ (reference sequence). CDR3 region: CASSLAPDVLTF. Here the CDR3 DNA reads TGTGCCAGCAGCTTAGCCCCGGACGTCCTGACTTTC.

The table lists this clonotype with a few counts. The chain is built from TRBV7-2 and TRBJ1-5, with D perhaps matching TRBD1 (6 bases). V shed 5 bases and J shed 7 bases, with 12 bases lying between them. Germline V gene data show CDR1 as SGHTA and CDR2 as FQGNSA. The CDR3 consists of 13 residues. CDR3 in DNA: TGTGCCAGCAGCGTCAGGGGAGAACAGCCCCAGCATTTT. Its translation is CASSVRGEQPQHF.

This chain uses TRBV20-1 with TRBJ1-4; 10 bases fit TRBD1. The CDR3 runs 13 residues. In germline, CDR1 is DFQATT, CDR2 SNEGSKA (reference sequence). CDR3: CTPRGQGNEKLFF. CDR3 in DNA: TGCACTCCGAGGGGACAGGGGAATGAAAAACTGTTTTTT.

This chain links TRBV29-1 with TRBJ1-1, with a tentative D call TRBD1 (5 bases). This CDR3 has 12 residues. Deletions cut 6 bases from V and 11 bases from J, with 19 bases between. In germline, CDR1 is SQVTM, CDR2 ANQGSEA. CDR3 bases: TGCAGCGTACTCGGGGGACGCCTTGGGGCTTTCTTT. Its translation: CSVLGGRLGAFF.

The J gene is TRBJ1-6, the V gene TRBV4-2; no firm D call. Germline V gene data show CDR1 as LGHNA and CDR2 as YNFKEQ. The length of the CDR3 is 17 residues. V shed 0 bases and J shed 0 bases, with 9 bases lying between them. CDR3 loop: CASSQDTGSSYNSPLHF. The CDR3 region has the DNA TGTGCCAGCAGCCAAGATACGGGGAGCTCCTATAATTCACCCCTCCACTTT.

This CDR3 reads CASSYDRGSYNEQFF. The CDR3, as DNA: TGTGCCAGCAGTTACGACAGGGGTTCCTACAATGAGCAGTTCTTC. This chain joins TRBV6-5 and TRBJ2-1, with 8 positions matching TRBD1. V was pared by 2 bases and J by 1 base, with 1 base of the junction left unmatched. This CDR3 is built from 15 residues. Germline lookup yields CDR1 MNHEY and CDR2 SVGAGI.

The chain is built from TRBV19 and TRBJ2-3, with TRBD2 matching 13 bases. Germline loops: CDR1 LNHDA, CDR2 SQIVND (reference sequence). V shed 7 bases and J 0 bases; nucleotides not matched to a gene: 4. This CDR3 has 16 amino acids. In DNA, the CDR3 is TGTGCCAGTACCAGGACTAGCGGGGGAAGCACAGATACGCAGTATTTT. Protein sequence: CASTRTSGGSTDTQYF.

This clonotype was seen only a few times. The genes are TRBV3-1 and TRBJ2-1; D gene ambiguous. This CDR3 is built from 16 residues. The germline CDR1 and CDR2 sequences are LGHDT and YNNKEL (reference sequence). V lost 7 bases and J lost 0, with 16 bases in between. CDR3 nucleotide sequence: TGTGCCAGCACTTCAGGTTGGTCGAGCTCCTACAATGAGCAGTTCTTC. Translated: CASTSGWSSSYNEQFF.

This rearrangement joins TRBV6-2 or TRBV6-3 to TRBJ2-7; D perhaps matches TRBD1 (5 bases). Germline V gene sequence: CDR1 MNHEY, CDR2 SVGEGT. The CDR3 runs to 14 residues. V dropped 2 bases and J dropped 1 base, with 9 bases sitting between them. The CDR3 reads CASSYVDKSYEQYF. CDR3 nucleotides: TGTGCCAGCAGTTACGTGGACAAATCCTACGAGCAGTACTTC.

The chain carries TRBV12-5 and TRBJ1-6; D is ambiguous. The CDR3 has 13 residues. V gave up 1 base and J gave up 10 bases, with 8 bases separating them. CDR1 and CDR2 from the germline V gene are LGHNT and FRNRAP. Here the CDR3 reads CASGLEAGSPLHF. The CDR3, as DNA: TGTGCTAGTGGTTTGGAGGCGGGATCACCCCTCCACTTT.